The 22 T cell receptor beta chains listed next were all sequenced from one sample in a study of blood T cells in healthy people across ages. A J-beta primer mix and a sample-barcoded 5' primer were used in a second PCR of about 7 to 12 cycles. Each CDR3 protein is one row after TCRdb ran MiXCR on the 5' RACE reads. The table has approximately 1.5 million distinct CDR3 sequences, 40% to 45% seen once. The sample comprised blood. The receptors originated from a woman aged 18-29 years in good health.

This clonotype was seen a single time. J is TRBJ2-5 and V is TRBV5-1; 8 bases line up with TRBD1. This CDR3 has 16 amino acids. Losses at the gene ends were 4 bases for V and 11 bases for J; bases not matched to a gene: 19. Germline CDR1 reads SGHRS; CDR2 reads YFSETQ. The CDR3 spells CASSPRIGTGDNEQYF. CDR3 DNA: TGCGCCAGCAGCCCGCGGATTGGGACAGGCGACAATGAGCAGTACTTC.

The CDR3 nucleotides read TGTGCCAGCAGCTCCCCTGAGGGGGCGGGGGGACTCTACAATGAGCAGTTCTTC. Protein sequence: CASSSPEGAGGLYNEQFF. The chain joins TRBV6-2 or TRBV6-3 to TRBJ2-1; TRBD2 is a possible D gene (8 bases). Trimming removed 6 bases at V and 3 bases at J, with 24 bases between. Germline V lookup: CDR1 MNHEY, CDR2 SVGEGT. This CDR3 contains 18 residues.

DNA of the CDR3: TGTGCCAGCAGTGAAGGGGGGGGGGCCTCAGATACGCAGTATTTT. Protein: CASSEGGGASDTQYF. This chain joins TRBV6-4 and TRBJ2-3; tentative D call: TRBD2 (7 bases). The CDR3 totals 15 residues. CDR1 and CDR2 (germline): MRHNA, SNTAGT. V lost 3 bases and J lost 4, with 14 bases in between.

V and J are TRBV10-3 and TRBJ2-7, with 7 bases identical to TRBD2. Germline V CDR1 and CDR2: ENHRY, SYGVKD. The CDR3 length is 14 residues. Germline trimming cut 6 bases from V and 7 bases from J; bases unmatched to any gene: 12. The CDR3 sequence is CAISSRDYPNEQYF. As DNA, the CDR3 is TGTGCCATCAGCAGCAGGGACTATCCCAATGAGCAGTACTTC.

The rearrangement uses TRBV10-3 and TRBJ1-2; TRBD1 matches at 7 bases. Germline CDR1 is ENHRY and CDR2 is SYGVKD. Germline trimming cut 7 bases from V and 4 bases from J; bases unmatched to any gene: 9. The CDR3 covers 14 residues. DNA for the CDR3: TGTGCCATCAAGGTACAGGGGTGGTCCTATGGCTACACCTTC. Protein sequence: CAIKVQGWSYGYTF.

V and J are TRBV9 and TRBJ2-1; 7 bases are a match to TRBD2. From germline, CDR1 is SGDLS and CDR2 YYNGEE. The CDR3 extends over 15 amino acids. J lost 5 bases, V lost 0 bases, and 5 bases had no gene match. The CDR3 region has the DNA TGTGCCAGCAGCGTAGCTCTGGGGGGGAACAATGAGCAGTTCTTC. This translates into CASSVALGGNNEQFF.

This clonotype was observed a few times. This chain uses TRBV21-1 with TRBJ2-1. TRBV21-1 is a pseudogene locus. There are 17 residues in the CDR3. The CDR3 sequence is CASSKWVGGRAYNEQFF. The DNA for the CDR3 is TGTGCCAGCAGCAAATGGGTAGGCGGGAGGGCCTACAATGAGCAGTTCTTC.

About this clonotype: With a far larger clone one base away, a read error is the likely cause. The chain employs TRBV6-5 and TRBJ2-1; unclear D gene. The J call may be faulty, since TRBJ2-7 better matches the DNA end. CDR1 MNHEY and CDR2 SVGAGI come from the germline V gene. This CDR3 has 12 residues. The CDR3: CAGSYSGYEQYF. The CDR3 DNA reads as TGTGCCGGCAGTTACTCGGGTTATGAGCAGTACTTC.

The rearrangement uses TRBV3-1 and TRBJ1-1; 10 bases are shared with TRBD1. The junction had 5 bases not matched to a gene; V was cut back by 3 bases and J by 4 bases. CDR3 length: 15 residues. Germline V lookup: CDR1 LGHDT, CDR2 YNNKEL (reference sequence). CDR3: CASSHSRTGGTEAFF. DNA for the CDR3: TGTGCCAGCAGCCATAGTAGGACAGGGGGCACTGAAGCTTTCTTT.

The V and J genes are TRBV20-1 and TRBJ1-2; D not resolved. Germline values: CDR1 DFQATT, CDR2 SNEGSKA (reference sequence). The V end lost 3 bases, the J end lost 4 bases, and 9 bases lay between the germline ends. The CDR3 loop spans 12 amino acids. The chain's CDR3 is CSASAGVYGYTF. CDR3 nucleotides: TGCAGTGCTAGTGCTGGGGTCTATGGCTACACCTTC.

The CDR3 DNA is TGTGCCTGGAGCGGTTTCGGATACTACGAGCAGTACTTC. Protein: CAWSGFGYYEQYF. The V and J genes are TRBV30 and TRBJ2-7; D uncertain. CDR3 length: 13 residues. V gave up 3 bases and J gave up 3 bases, with 12 bases separating them. In germline, CDR1 is GTSNPN, CDR2 SVGIG (reference sequence).

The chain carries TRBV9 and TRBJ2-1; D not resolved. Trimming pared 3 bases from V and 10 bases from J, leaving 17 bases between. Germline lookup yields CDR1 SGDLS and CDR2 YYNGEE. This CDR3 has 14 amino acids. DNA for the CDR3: TGTGCCAGCAGCGCAACATCGGGTCAAAGCGAGCAGTTCTTC. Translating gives CASSATSGQSEQFF.

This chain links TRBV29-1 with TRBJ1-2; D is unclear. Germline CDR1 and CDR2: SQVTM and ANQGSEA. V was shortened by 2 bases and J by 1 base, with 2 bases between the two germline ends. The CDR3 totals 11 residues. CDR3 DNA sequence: TGCAGCGTTGAAATTAACTATGGCTACACCTTC. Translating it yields CSVEINYGYTF.

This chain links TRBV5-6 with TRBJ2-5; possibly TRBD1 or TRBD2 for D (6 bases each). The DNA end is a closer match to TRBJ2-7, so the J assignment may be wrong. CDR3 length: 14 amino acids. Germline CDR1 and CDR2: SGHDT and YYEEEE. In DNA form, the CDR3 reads TGTGCCAGCAGCTTGACAGGGAGGTTTGACGAGCAGTACTTC. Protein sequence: CASSLTGRFDEQYF.

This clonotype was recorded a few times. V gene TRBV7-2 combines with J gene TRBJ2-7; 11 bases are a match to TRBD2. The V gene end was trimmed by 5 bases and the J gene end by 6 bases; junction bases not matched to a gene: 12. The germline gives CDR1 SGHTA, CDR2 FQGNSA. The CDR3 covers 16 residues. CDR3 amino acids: CASSPGLAVRWIEQYF. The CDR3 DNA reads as TGTGCCAGCAGCCCGGGACTAGCGGTCAGGTGGATCGAGCAGTACTTC.

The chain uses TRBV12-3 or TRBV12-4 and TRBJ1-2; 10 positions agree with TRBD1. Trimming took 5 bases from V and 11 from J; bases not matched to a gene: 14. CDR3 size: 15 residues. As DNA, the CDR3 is TGTGCCAGCAGTGAATTGACAGGGGGCGAATTTGGATACACCTTC. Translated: CASSELTGGEFGYTF.

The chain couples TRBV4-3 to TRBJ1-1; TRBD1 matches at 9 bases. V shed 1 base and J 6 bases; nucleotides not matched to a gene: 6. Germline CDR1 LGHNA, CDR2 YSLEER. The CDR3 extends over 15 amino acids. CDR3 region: CASSQVRTGASEAFF. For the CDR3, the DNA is TGCGCCAGCAGCCAAGTAAGGACAGGGGCTTCTGAAGCTTTCTTT.

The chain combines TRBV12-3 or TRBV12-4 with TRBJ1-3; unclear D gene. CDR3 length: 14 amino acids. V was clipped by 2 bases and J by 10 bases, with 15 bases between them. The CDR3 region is CASSLSGKRTTIYF. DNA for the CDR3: TGTGCCAGCAGTTTATCGGGGAAAAGGACTACCATATATTTT.

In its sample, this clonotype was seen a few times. The CDR3 sequence is CASSLWTLLGDGYTF. The CDR3 DNA sequence: TGTGCCAGCAGCCTGTGGACTCTCTTGGGGGATGGCTACACCTTC. J is TRBJ1-2 and V is TRBV7-8; D perhaps matches TRBD1 (5 bases). Deletions cut 5 bases from V and 6 bases from J, with 19 bases between. The CDR3 totals 15 residues. Germline lookup yields CDR1 SGHVS and CDR2 FQNEAQ.

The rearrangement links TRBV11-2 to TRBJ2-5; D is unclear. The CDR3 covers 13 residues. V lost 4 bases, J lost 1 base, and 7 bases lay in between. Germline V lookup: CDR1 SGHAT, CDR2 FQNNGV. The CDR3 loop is CASSSVGQETQYF. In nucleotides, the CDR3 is TGTGCCAGCAGCTCCGTCGGCCAAGAGACCCAGTACTTC.

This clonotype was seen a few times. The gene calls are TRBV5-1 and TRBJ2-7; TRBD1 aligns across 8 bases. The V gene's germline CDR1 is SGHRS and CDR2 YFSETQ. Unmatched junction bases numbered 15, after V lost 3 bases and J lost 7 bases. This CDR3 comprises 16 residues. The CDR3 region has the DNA TGCGCCAGCAGCTCGTATACAGGGGGGAGATACAATGAGCAGTACTTC. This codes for CASSSYTGGRYNEQYF.

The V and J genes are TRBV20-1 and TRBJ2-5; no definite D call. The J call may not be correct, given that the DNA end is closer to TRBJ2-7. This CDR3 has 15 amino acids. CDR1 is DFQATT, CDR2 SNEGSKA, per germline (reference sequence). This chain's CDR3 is CSARDRGSGVSEQYF. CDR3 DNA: TGCAGTGCTAGAGATCGTGGGTCAGGTGTTAGCGAGCAGTACTTC.